This entry is about one T cell receptor beta chain. J gave up 2 bases and V 4 bases, and 1 base lay outside the gene matches. The CDR3 spans 15 residues. Germline assignment: CDR1 SGHTA and CDR2 FQGNSA. Measured with immunoSEQ multiplex PCR; TCRdb has only the in-frame clones, and not every one. The sample includes a few hundred thousand clones, around 83% of them seen just once. This specimen comes from a study of blood T cell repertoires in COVID-19. The specimen sequenced was peripheral blood. The sequence was collected from a woman aged 50 to 65 with acute or convalescent COVID-19. V gene TRBV7-2 combines with J gene TRBJ2-1; 11 nucleotides match TRBD2. The DNA of the CDR3 is TGTGCCAGCAGCTCGGGACTAGCGGCCTACAATGAGCAGTTCTTC. This translates into CASSSGLAAYNEQFF.